This TCR beta chain is drawn from a study of long-term antiretroviral therapy in people with HIV. Study in general: A decade or so separates the oldest specimens from the later 2015 immediate-ART recommendation.

Study results and limitations: Whichever time point was examined, clones expanded before ART dominated the repertoire. Researchers lacked any data on ART adherence, viral resistance or therapy changes.

Remarks on this clone: Antigen unknown.

The immunoSEQ assay was v3.0, run at survey level. Profiling relied on immunoSEQ multiplex PCR, and the TCRdb table lists in-frame clones only, not all of them. Here the sample spans a few thousand clones, more than 70% being singletons. This CDR3 has 14 residues. J lost 2 bases, V lost 5 bases, and 5 bases had no gene match. In germline, CDR1 is SNHLY, CDR2 FYNNEI. The sample consisted of unsorted PBMCs, taken 1.3 years after starting antiretroviral therapy. This sequence originates from a woman aged 50 to 60 with HIV. The rearrangement uses TRBV2 and TRBJ2-7; 8 nucleotides match TRBD1. The DNA of the CDR3 is TGTGCCAGCAGTAGCCGGGGACAGGCCTACGAGCAGTACGTC. It yields the protein CASSSRGQAYEQYV.